The clone carrying this T cell receptor (beta chain) came up a few times. Its antigen is undetermined. The record originates from a study of cytomegalovirus exposure and HLA in healthy donors. There were likely unrecorded immune exposures, though donors were nominally healthy when sampled. The PCR employed 60 Vbeta primers together with 13 Jbeta primers. Method: immunoSEQ multiplex PCR; TCRdb's copy keeps in-frame clones and lacks some. This sample has about 150,000 clones, with 85% found just once. This CDR3 is 13 amino acids long. Germline loops: CDR1 ENHRY, CDR2 SYGVKD. V was clipped by 5 bases and J by 3 bases, with 10 bases between them. Study conclusions and caveats: The study recorded more than 150 TCR beta chains that were cytomegalovirus-associated.

Sequenced sample: PBMCs. The receptor was isolated from a woman between 18 and 30 years old in good health and CMV-seronegative. The chain carries TRBV10-3 and TRBJ2-5; tentatively, D is TRBD1 (6 bases). The CDR3 loop reads CAISYRVEETQYF. The DNA of the CDR3 is TGTGCCATCAGTTACAGGGTTGAAGAGACCCAGTACTTC.